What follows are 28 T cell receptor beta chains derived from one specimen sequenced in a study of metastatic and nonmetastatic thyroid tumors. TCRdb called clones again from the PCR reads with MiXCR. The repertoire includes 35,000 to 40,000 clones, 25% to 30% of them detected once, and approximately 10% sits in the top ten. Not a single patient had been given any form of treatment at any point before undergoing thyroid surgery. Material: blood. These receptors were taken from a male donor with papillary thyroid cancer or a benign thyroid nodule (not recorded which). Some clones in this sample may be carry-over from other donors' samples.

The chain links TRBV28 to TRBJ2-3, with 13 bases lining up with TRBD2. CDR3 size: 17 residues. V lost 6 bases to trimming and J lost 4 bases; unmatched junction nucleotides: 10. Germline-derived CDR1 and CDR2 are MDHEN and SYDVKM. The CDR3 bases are TGTGCCAGCAGCCCCGGGGGACTAGCGGGAAGGGCAGATACGCAGTATTTT. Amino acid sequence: CASSPGGLAGRADTQYF.

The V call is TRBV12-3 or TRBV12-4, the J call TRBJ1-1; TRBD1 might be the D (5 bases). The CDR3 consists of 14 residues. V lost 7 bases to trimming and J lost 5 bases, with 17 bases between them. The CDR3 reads CASTLDSWGTEAFF. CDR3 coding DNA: TGTGCCAGCACTCTAGACAGCTGGGGAACTGAAGCTTTCTTT.

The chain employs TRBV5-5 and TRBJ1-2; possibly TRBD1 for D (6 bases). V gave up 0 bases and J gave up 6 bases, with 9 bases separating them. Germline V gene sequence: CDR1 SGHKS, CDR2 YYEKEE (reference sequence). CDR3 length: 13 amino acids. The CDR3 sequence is CASSLGAGDGYTF. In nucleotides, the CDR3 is TGTGCCAGCAGCTTGGGGGCAGGGGATGGCTACACCTTC.

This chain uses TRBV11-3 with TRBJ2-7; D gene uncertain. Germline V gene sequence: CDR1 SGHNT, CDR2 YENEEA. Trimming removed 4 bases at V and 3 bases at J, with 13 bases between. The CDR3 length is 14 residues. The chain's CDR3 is CASSSALVVYEQYF. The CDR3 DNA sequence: TGTGCCAGCAGCTCGGCGCTAGTTGTCTACGAGCAGTACTTC. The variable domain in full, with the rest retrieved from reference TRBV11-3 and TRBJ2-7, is EAGVVQSPRYKIIEKKQPVAFWCNPISGHNTLYWYLQNLGQGPELLIRYENEEAVDDSQLPKDRFSAERLKGVDSTLKIQPAELGDSAVYLCASSSALVVYEQYFGPGTRLTVT.

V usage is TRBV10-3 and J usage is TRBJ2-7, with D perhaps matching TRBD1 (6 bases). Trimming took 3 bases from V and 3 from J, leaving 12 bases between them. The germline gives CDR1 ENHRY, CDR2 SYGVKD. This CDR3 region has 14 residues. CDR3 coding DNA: TGTGCCATCAGTGAAACAGGGTCTGGCTACGAGCAGTACTTC. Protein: CAISETGSGYEQYF.

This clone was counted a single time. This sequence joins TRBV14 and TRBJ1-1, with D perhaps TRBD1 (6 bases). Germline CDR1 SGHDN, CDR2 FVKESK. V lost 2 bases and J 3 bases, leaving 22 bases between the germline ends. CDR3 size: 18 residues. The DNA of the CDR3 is TGTGCCAGCAGCCAATTTCTTGGCAGGGGTGGATTTGACACTGAAGCTTTCTTT. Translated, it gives CASSQFLGRGGFDTEAFF.

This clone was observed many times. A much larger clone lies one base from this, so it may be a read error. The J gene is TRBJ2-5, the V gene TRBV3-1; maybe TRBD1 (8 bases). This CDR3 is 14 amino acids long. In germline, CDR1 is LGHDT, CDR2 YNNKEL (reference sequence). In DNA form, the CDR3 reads TGTGCCAGCAGCCAGCACAGGGGGGGAGAGACCCGGTACTTC. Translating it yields CASSQHRGGETRYF.

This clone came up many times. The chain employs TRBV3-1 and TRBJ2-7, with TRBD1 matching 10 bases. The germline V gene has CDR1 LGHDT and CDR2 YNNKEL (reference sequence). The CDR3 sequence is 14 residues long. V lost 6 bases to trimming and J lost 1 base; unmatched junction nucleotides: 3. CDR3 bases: TGTGCCAGCAGAAGGGGACAGGGGTCCTACGAGCAGTACTTC. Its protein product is CASRRGQGSYEQYF.

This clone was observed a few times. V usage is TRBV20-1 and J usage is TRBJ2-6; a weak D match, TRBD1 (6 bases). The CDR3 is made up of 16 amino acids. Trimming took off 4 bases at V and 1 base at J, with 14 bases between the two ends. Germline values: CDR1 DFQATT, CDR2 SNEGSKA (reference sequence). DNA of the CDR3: TGCAGTGCTACCCTCTATGGACAGTCTGGGGCCAACGTCCTGACTTTC. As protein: CSATLYGQSGANVLTF.

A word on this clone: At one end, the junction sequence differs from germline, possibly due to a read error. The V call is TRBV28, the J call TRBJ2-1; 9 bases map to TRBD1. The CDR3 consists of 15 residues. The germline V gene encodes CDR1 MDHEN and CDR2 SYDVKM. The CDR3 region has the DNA TGTGCCAGCGGTTTACAGGGGGCAACCTACAATGAGCAGTTCTTC. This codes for CASGLQGATYNEQFF. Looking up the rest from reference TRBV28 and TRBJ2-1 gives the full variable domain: DVKVTQSSRYLVKRTGEKVFLECVQDMDHENMFWYRQDPGLGLRLIYFSYDVKMKEKGDIPEGYSVSREKKERFSLILESASTNQTSMYLCASGLQGATYNEQFFGPGTRLTVL.

This CDR3 reads CSASLFRIAGVETQYF. CDR3 DNA: TGCAGTGCTAGTCTCTTTAGGATAGCGGGAGTCGAGACCCAGTACTTC. The chain is built from TRBV20-1 and TRBJ2-5, with 9 positions matching TRBD2. CDR3 size: 16 residues. J lost 5 bases, V lost 3 bases, and 13 bases had no gene match. CDR1 and CDR2 (germline): DFQATT, SNEGSKA (reference sequence).

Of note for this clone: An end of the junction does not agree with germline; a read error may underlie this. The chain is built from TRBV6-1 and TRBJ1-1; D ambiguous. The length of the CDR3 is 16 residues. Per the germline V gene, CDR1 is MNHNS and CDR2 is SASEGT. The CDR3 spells CASSEDLGSLYTEAFF. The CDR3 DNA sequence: TGTGCCAGCAGCGAAGATTTGGGGAGCCTGTACACTGAAGCTTTCTTT.

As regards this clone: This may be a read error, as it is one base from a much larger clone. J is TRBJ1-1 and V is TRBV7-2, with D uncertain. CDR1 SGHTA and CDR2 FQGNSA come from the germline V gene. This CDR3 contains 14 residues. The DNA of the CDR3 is TGTGCCAACAGCCTTTTGGGCTTCAACACTGAAGCTTTCTTT. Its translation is CANSLLGFNTEAFF.

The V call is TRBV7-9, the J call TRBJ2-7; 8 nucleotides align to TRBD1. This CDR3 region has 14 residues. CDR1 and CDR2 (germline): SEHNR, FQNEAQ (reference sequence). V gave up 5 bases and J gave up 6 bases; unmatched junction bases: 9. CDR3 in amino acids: CASSTWTGLSEQYF. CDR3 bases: TGTGCCAGCAGCACTTGGACAGGGTTGAGCGAGCAGTACTTC.

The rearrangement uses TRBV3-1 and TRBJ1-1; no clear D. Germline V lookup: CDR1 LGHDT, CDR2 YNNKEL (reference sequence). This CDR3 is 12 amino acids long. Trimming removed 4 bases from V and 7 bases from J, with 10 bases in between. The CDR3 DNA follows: TGTGCCAGCAGCCGGGGTAGCGGTGAAGCTTTCTTT. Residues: CASSRGSGEAFF.

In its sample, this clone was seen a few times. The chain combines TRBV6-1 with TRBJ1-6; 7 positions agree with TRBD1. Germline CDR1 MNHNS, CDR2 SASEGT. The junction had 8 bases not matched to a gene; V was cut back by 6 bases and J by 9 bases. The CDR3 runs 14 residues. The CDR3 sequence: CASRGGGGGSPLHF. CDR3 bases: TGTGCCAGCAGGGGGGGAGGGGGCGGTTCACCCCTCCACTTT.

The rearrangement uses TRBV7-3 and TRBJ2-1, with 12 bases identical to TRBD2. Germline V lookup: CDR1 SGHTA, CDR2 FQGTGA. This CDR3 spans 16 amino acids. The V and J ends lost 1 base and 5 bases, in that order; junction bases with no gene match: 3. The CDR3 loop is CASSLKTSGGDNEQFF. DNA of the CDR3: TGTGCCAGCAGCTTAAAGACTAGCGGGGGCGACAATGAGCAGTTCTTC.

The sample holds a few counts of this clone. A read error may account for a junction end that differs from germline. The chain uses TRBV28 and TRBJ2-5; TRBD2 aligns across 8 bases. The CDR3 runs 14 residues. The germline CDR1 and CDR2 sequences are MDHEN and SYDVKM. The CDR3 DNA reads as TGTGCCAGCAGCCGAGATCTAGCGGGCACCTGGTTGGGCTTC. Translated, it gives CASSRDLAGTWLGF.

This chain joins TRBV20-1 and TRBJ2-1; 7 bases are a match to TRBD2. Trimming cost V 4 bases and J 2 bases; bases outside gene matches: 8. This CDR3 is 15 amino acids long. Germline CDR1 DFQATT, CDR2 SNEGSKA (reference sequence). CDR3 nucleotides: TGCAGTGCTACCCCTCTGGCGGGGGCCTACAATGAGCAGTTCTTC. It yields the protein CSATPLAGAYNEQFF.

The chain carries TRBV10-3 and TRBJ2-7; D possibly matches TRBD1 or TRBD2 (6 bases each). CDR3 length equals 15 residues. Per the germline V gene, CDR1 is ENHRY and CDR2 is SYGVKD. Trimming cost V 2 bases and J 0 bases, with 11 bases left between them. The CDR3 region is CAISEPAGHSYEQYF. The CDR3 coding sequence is TGTGCCATCAGTGAGCCGGCGGGACACTCCTACGAGCAGTACTTC.

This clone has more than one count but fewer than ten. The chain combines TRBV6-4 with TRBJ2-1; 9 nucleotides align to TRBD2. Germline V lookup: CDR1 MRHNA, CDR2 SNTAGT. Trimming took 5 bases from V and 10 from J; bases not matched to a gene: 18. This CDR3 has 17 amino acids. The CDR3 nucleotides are TGTGCCAGCAGTCCCGTGCGGCTAGCGGGAAATATTGACGAGCAGTTCTTC. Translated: CASSPVRLAGNIDEQFF.

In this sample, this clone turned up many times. CDR3 loop: CASSPITDTQYF. The DNA of the CDR3 is TGTGCCAGCTCACCTATAACAGATACGCAGTATTTT. The chain is built from TRBV18 and TRBJ2-3; D not resolved. CDR1 and CDR2 from the germline V gene are KGHSH and LQKENI. V was clipped by 3 bases and J by 3 bases, with 4 bases between them. This CDR3 has 12 amino acids.

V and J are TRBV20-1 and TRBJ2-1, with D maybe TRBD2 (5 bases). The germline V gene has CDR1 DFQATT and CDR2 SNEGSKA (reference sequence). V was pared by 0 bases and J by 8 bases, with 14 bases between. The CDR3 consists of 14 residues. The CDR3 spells CSAREMGEGDEQFF. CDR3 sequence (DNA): TGCAGTGCTAGAGAAATGGGTGAGGGCGATGAGCAGTTCTTC.

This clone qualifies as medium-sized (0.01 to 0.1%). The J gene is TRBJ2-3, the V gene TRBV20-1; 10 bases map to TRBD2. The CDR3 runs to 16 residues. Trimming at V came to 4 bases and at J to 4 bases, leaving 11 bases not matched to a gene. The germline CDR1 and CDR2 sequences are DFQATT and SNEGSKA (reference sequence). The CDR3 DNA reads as TGCAGTGCTACTAGCGGGAGAGCCCGGTCGCCAGATACGCAGTATTTT. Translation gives CSATSGRARSPDTQYF.

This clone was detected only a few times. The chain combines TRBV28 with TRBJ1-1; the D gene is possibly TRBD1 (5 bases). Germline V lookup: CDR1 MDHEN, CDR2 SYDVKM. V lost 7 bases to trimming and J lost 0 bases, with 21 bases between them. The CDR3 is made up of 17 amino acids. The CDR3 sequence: CASNPFLWQGLNTEAFF. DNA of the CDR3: TGTGCCAGCAACCCTTTTCTCTGGCAGGGCTTGAACACTGAAGCTTTCTTT. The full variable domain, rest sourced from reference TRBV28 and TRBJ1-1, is DVKVTQSSRYLVKRTGEKVFLECVQDMDHENMFWYRQDPGLGLRLIYFSYDVKMKEKGDIPEGYSVSREKKERFSLILESASTNQTSMYLCASNPFLWQGLNTEAFFGQGTRLTVV.

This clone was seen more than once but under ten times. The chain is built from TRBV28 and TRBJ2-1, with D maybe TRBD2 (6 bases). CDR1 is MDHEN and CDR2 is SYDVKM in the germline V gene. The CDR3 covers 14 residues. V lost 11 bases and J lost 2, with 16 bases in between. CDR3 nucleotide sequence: TGTGCCTCGTGTAGGGACTCCCCCTACAATGAGCAGTTCTTC. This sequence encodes CASCRDSPYNEQFF. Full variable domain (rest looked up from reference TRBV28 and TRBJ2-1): DVKVTQSSRYLVKRTGEKVFLECVQDMDHENMFWYRQDPGLGLRLIYFSYDVKMKEKGDIPEGYSVSREKKERFSLILESASTNQTSMYLCASCRDSPYNEQFFGPGTRLTVL.

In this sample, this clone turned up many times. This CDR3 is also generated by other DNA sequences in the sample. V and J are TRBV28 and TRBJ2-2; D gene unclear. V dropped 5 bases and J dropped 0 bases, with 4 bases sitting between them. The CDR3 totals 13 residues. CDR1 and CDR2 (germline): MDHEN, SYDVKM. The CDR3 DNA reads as TGTGCCAGCAGTACAGCGAACACCGGGGAGCTGTTTTTT. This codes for CASSTANTGELFF.

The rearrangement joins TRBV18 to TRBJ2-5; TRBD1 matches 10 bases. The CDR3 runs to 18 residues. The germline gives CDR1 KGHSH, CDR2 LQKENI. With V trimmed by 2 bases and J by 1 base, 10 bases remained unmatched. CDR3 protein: CASSPLVDGTGAQETQYF. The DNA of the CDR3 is TGTGCCAGCTCACCATTGGTCGACGGGACAGGGGCCCAAGAGACCCAGTACTTC.